The 10 T cell receptor beta chains listed next were all sequenced from one sample in a study of shared T cell receptors in the human thymus. TCRdb's copy holds only in-frame clones and misses some; the assay was immunoSEQ multiplex PCR. Of hundreds of thousands of clones in the sample, more than 70% were seen once. In addition, the sample was reused for a study of human thymus T cells.

Source material: thymocytes. The receptors derive from a boy under three years old with a congenital heart defect.

This chain links TRBV7-2 with TRBJ2-5; TRBD2 matches 8 bases. J was trimmed by 5 bases and V by 5 bases; bases with no gene match: 7. The CDR3 loop spans 14 amino acids. In germline, CDR1 is SGHTA, CDR2 FQGNSA. CDR3 sequence (DNA): TGTGCCAGCAGCCCCCGAGCGGGAGTGGAGACCCAGTACTTC. Its protein is CASSPRAGVETQYF.

This clone was detected only a few times. The rearrangement links TRBV10-3 to TRBJ1-1; TRBD1 aligns across 7 bases. This CDR3 has 16 residues. The V gene end was trimmed by 2 bases and the J gene end by 0 bases; junction bases not matched to a gene: 6. Per germline, CDR1 ENHRY and CDR2 SYGVKD. CDR3 residues: CAISEGTVEMNTEAFF. The CDR3 bases are TGTGCCATCAGTGAGGGGACAGTTGAGATGAACACTGAAGCTTTCTTT.

The CDR3 protein is CASTLGPLLPTSKWSTDTQYF. In DNA form, the CDR3 reads TGTGCCAGCACCTTGGGTCCCCTGCTCCCGACATCGAAATGGAGCACAGATACGCAGTATTTT. The V and J genes are TRBV2 and TRBJ2-3, with D hard to call. Trimming pared 7 bases from V and 0 bases from J, leaving 32 bases between. The CDR3 contains 21 residues. Germline V lookup: CDR1 SNHLY, CDR2 FYNNEI.

The V call is TRBV6-4, the J call TRBJ2-3, with TRBD2 as a possible D gene (5 bases). V was trimmed by 5 bases and J by 3 bases, leaving 15 bases between them. This CDR3 has 15 amino acids. CDR1 and CDR2 from the germline V gene are MRHNA and SNTAGT. CDR3 DNA sequence: TGTGCCAGCAGTCCCGGTCCACCGGGGACAGATACGCAGTATTTT. Its protein product is CASSPGPPGTDTQYF.

The chain uses TRBV6-6 and TRBJ2-5; 8 bases line up with TRBD2. V dropped 6 bases and J dropped 4; count of bases not matched to a gene: 10. Germline V CDR1 and CDR2: MNHNY, SVGAGI (reference sequence). This CDR3 is 15 amino acids long. The CDR3 DNA reads as TGTGCCAGCAGCACCACCGGGACTAGTAGAGAGACCCAGTACTTC. Its translation is CASSTTGTSRETQYF.

The rearrangement uses TRBV15 and TRBJ1-6, with D possibly TRBD1 on 5 matching bases. V was clipped by 3 bases and J by 7 bases, with 25 bases between them. The CDR3 is made up of 19 amino acids. The germline V gene has CDR1 LNHNV and CDR2 YYDKDF (reference sequence). The CDR3 is CATSRGLWRGGSGNSPLHF. The CDR3 DNA reads TGTGCCACCAGCAGGGGTTTGTGGAGGGGTGGGTCTGGAAATTCACCCCTCCACTTT.

The chain employs TRBV28 and TRBJ1-5; a possible D gene is TRBD1 (6 bases). V was clipped by 8 bases and J by 3 bases, with 29 bases between them. Germline CDR1 reads MDHEN; CDR2 reads SYDVKM. This CDR3 has 19 residues. This CDR3 reads CASRPRPVQGVKFNQPQHF. The CDR3 DNA reads TGTGCCAGCCGACCTCGTCCCGTACAGGGCGTCAAATTCAATCAGCCCCAGCATTTT.

The chain uses TRBV4-2 and TRBJ2-2; no clear D gene. CDR3 length: 13 residues. V lost 0 bases to trimming and J lost 4 bases, with 3 bases between them. Germline CDR1 is LGHNA and CDR2 is YNFKEQ. CDR3 protein: CASSQDGTGELFF. As DNA, the CDR3 is TGTGCCAGCAGCCAAGACGGCACCGGGGAGCTGTTTTTT.

This clone showed up just a few times. The rearrangement joins TRBV16 to TRBJ1-5; no clear D gene. V was clipped by 3 bases and J by 0 bases, with 12 bases between them. The CDR3 length is 16 residues. Germline CDR1 and CDR2: KGHSY and FQNENV. For the CDR3, the DNA is TGTGCCAGCAGCCAGAGGGAGCCGAATAGCAATCAGCCCCAGCATTTT. Protein product: CASSQREPNSNQPQHF.

The chain couples TRBV19 to TRBJ1-6; 10 nucleotides line up with TRBD1. Per germline, CDR1 LNHDA and CDR2 SQIVND (reference sequence). The length of the CDR3 is 20 residues. V shed 3 bases and J 1 base; nucleotides not matched to a gene: 12. The CDR3 DNA sequence: TGTGCCAGTAGTATGCTGGGGCGGGGACAGGGGTTGTCCTATAATTCACCCCTCCACTTT. This gives the protein CASSMLGRGQGLSYNSPLHF. The full variable domain, rest sourced from reference TRBV19 and TRBJ1-6, is DGGITQSPKYLFRKEGQNVTLSCEQNLNHDAMYWYRQDPGQGLRLIYYSQIVNDFQKGDIAEGYSVSREKKESFPLTVTSAQKNPTAFYLCASSMLGRGQGLSYNSPLHFGNGTRLTVT.